Listed below are T cell receptor beta chains from one sample, sequenced in a study of monozygotic twins with inflammatory bowel disease. From its re-call of the 5' RACE reads, TCRdb lists each CDR3 protein once, without DNA. The sample table includes over 200,000 distinct CDR3 sequences. The sequencing input was blood. These receptors were collected from a human donor with ulcerative colitis or Crohn's disease, or a healthy co-twin of an affected twin (not recorded which). The CDR3 runs from the conserved cysteine through the conserved F or W. The order of the fields is J gene, CDR3 length, V gene, CDR3 protein.

j_gene: TRBJ2-1; len: 16; v_gene: TRBV19; CDR3aa: CASSISGGVSYNEQFF
j_gene: TRBJ1-2; len: 13; v_gene: TRBV7-8; CDR3aa: CASSLGTVVGYTF
j_gene: TRBJ2-7; len: 15; v_gene: TRBV5-1; CDR3aa: CASSSRPTETYEQYF
j_gene: TRBJ2-1; len: 15; v_gene: TRBV7-3; CDR3aa: CASSPIGREINEQFF
j_gene: TRBJ2-1; len: 19; v_gene: TRBV11-1; CDR3aa: CASSFPSSGGTGTYNEQFF
j_gene: TRBJ2-1; len: 17; v_gene: TRBV6-5; CDR3aa: CASSYDRRSGGGNEQFF
j_gene: TRBJ1-5; len: 15; v_gene: TRBV5-1; CDR3aa: CASSLGDRDNQPQHF
j_gene: TRBJ2-7; len: 14; v_gene: TRBV28; CDR3aa: CASQNSAGAYEQYF
j_gene: TRBJ2-2; len: 16; v_gene: TRBV20-1; CDR3aa: CSARGRGLEITGELFF
j_gene: TRBJ2-7; len: 15; v_gene: TRBV20-1; CDR3aa: CSAPIRLAGTYEQYF
j_gene: TRBJ2-3; len: 15; v_gene: TRBV5-1; CDR3aa: CASSRLAGGTDTQYF
j_gene: TRBJ2-1; len: 15; v_gene: TRBV11-1; CDR3aa: CASSLEVSGFNEQFF
j_gene: TRBJ1-1; len: 15; v_gene: TRBV14; CDR3aa: CASSHRTANGAEAFF
j_gene: TRBJ1-3; len: 17; v_gene: TRBV7-2; CDR3aa: CASSPGGQGIAGNTIYF
j_gene: TRBJ2-7; len: 13; v_gene: TRBV28; CDR3aa: CASSGTGSLEQYF
j_gene: TRBJ1-6; len: 18; v_gene: TRBV21-1; CDR3aa: CASSKGQDSAHYNSPLHF
j_gene: TRBJ1-2; len: 13; v_gene: TRBV20-1; CDR3aa: CSASRDLNYGYTF
j_gene: TRBJ1-4; len: 14; v_gene: TRBV5-4; CDR3aa: CASSFRGNNEKLFF
j_gene: TRBJ2-1; len: 16; v_gene: TRBV14; CDR3aa: CASSQVSSGRANEQFF
j_gene: TRBJ1-2; len: 16; v_gene: TRBV7-9; CDR3aa: CASRSSTGGENYGYTF